This is a list of T cell receptor beta chains from one sample in a study of T cell responses to AZD1222 COVID-19 vaccine. Data came from immunoSEQ multiplex PCR; TCRdb stores just in-frame clones and leaves some out. The sample lists about 120,000 clones; more than 85% were seen once. Sequences were derived from peripheral blood, sampled on day 0 of AZD1222 vaccination. The receptors originated from an adult in good health. The conserved cysteine and the conserved F or W are not part of the CDR3 here. The size field is filled for only some rows; it gives once, few, many or a size class.

clone size: NA; V gene: TRBV28; J gene: TRBJ2-2; CDR3 protein: ASSFFGLSTGELF
clone size: NA; V gene: TRBV19; J gene: TRBJ2-1; CDR3 protein: ASSIGDREFHEQF
clone size: NA; V gene: TRBV10-3; J gene: TRBJ1-6; CDR3 protein: AISENRDNSPLH
clone size: NA; V gene: TRBV7-9; J gene: TRBJ2-5; CDR3 protein: ASSWGTSGSGETQY
clone size: NA; V gene: TRBV27; J gene: TRBJ2-6; CDR3 protein: ASSPYDGFSGANVLT
clone size: NA; V gene: TRBV15; J gene: TRBJ1-5; CDR3 protein: ATSRDRQGRGQPQH
clone size: NA; V gene: TRBV5-4; J gene: TRBJ2-7; CDR3 protein: ASSLGGQLGEQY
clone size: NA; V gene: TRBV28; J gene: TRBJ1-5; CDR3 protein: ASSLLGRGQPQH
clone size: few; V gene: TRBV12-5; J gene: TRBJ2-1; CDR3 protein: ASGLGGLAYNEQF
clone size: NA; V gene: TRBV5-1; J gene: TRBJ1-2; CDR3 protein: ASSGGQGARGYT
clone size: NA; V gene: TRBV19; J gene: TRBJ1-1; CDR3 protein: ASSTLTGNTEAF
clone size: NA; V gene: TRBV27; J gene: TRBJ2-7; CDR3 protein: ASSQDRGLVRQY
clone size: NA; V gene: TRBV28; J gene: TRBJ1-4; CDR3 protein: ATHGVAPEEKLF
clone size: NA; V gene: TRBV24-1; J gene: TRBJ1-6; CDR3 protein: ATSDSGTNSPLH
clone size: NA; V gene: TRBV7-9; J gene: TRBJ2-7; CDR3 protein: ASSSSPSGSSYEQY
clone size: NA; V gene: TRBV4-1; J gene: TRBJ1-3; CDR3 protein: ASSHGVSGNTIY
clone size: NA; V gene: TRBV18; J gene: TRBJ2-7; CDR3 protein: ASSPYSTDGYEQY
clone size: NA; V gene: TRBV30; J gene: TRBJ1-5; CDR3 protein: AWSVTGYSNQPQH
clone size: NA; V gene: TRBV18; J gene: TRBJ1-4; CDR3 protein: ASSPLRQGWEKLF
clone size: NA; V gene: TRBV18; J gene: TRBJ2-7; CDR3 protein: ASSPGTSGRVAYEQY
clone size: NA; V gene: TRBV29-1; J gene: TRBJ1-1; CDR3 protein: SVEDAGTGGVRNTEAF
clone size: NA; V gene: TRBV27; J gene: TRBJ1-6; CDR3 protein: ASSPPMSYNSPLH
clone size: NA; V gene: TRBV3-1/TRBV3-2; J gene: TRBJ1-2; CDR3 protein: ASSQDNTVGGYT
clone size: NA; V gene: TRBV18; J gene: TRBJ1-1; CDR3 protein: ASSPTQVNTEAF
clone size: NA; V gene: TRBV5-4; J gene: TRBJ2-5; CDR3 protein: ASSLGGGPVETQY
clone size: NA; V gene: TRBV5-8; J gene: TRBJ1-4; CDR3 protein: ASSSTGKVFSAEKLF
clone size: NA; V gene: TRBV5-6; J gene: TRBJ1-2; CDR3 protein: ASSRRGPDRPYGYT
clone size: NA; V gene: TRBV7-6; J gene: TRBJ2-2; CDR3 protein: ASSLDRHNTGELF
clone size: NA; V gene: TRBV11-2; J gene: TRBJ2-1; CDR3 protein: ASSLDPRGSSYNEQF
clone size: NA; V gene: TRBV4-1; J gene: TRBJ2-5; CDR3 protein: ASSQLGPQETQY
clone size: NA; V gene: TRBV24-1; J gene: TRBJ1-5; CDR3 protein: ATSPGPGAQH
clone size: NA; V gene: TRBV9; J gene: TRBJ1-1; CDR3 protein: ASSGTLQGMNEAF